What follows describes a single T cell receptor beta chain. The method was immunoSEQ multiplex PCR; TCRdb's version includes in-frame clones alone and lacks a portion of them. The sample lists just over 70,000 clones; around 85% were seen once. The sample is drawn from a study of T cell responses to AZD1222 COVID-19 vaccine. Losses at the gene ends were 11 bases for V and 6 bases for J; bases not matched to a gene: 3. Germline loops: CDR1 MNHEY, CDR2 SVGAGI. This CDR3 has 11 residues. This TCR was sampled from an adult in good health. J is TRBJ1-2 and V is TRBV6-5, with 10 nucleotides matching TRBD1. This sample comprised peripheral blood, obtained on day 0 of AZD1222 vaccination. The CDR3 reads CAATGGDGYTF. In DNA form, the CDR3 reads TGTGCCGCGACAGGGGGCGATGGCTACACCTTC.